This T cell receptor (beta chain) was observed in a study of T cells in localized non-small cell lung cancer. Germline-derived CDR1 and CDR2 are MNHNS and SASEGT. The CDR3 covers 11 residues. V was clipped by 5 bases and J by 6 bases, with 8 bases between them. The assay was immunoSEQ multiplex PCR, and TCRdb's table has in-frame clones only and misses some. The table shows about 26,000 clones, with less than 95% occurring only once. The material sequenced was peripheral blood, taken before any cancer treatment. This sequence joins TRBV6-1 and TRBJ2-7; no reliable D call. This sequence originates from a female donor aged 60 or older with stage II squamous cell lung carcinoma. CDR3 sequence: CASSPYSEQYF. The CDR3 nucleotides are TGTGCCAGCAGTCCGTATTCCGAGCAGTACTTC.